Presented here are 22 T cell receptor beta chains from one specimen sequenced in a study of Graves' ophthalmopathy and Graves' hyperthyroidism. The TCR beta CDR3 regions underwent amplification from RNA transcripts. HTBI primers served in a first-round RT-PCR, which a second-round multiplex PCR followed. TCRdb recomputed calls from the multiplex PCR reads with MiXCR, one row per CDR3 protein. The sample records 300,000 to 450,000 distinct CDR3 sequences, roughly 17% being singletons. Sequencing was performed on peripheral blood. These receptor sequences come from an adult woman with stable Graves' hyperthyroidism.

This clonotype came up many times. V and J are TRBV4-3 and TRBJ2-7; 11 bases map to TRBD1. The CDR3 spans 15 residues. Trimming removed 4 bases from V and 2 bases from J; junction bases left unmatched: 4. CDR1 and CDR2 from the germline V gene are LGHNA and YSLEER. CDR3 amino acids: CASSLKGQGAYEQYF. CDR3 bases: TGCGCCAGCAGCCTGAAGGGACAGGGGGCCTACGAGCAGTACTTC.

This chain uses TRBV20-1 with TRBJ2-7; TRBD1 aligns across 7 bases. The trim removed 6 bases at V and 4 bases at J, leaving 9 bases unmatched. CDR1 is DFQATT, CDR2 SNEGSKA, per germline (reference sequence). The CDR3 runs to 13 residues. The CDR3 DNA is TGCAGTGCCCCTGGACAGGAACCTTACGAGCAGTACTTC. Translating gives CSAPGQEPYEQYF.

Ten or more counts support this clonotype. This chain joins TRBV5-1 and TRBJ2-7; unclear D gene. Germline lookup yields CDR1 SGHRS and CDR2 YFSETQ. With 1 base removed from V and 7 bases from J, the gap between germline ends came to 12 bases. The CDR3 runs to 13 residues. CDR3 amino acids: CASSLSTVREQYF. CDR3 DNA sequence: TGCGCCAGCAGCTTGTCCACCGTGCGGGAGCAGTACTTC. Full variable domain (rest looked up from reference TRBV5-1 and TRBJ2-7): KAGVTQTPRYLIKTRGQQVTLSCSPISGHRSVSWYQQTPGQGLQFLFEYFSETQRNKGNFPGRFSGRQFSNSRSEMNVSTLELGDSALYLCASSLSTVREQYFGPGTRLTVT.

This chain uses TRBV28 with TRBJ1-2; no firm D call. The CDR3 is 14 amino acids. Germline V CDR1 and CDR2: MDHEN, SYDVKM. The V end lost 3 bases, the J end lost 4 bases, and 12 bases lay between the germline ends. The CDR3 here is CASSFRSILYGYTF. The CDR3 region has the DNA TGTGCCAGCAGTTTCAGGAGTATTCTCTATGGCTACACCTTC.

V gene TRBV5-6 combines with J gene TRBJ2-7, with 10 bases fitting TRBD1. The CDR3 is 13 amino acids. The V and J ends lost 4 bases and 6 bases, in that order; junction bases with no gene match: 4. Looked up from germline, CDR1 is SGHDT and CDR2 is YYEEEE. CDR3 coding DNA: TGTGCCAGCAGCGCCGGGACAGGGGTCGAGCAGTACTTC. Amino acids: CASSAGTGVEQYF.

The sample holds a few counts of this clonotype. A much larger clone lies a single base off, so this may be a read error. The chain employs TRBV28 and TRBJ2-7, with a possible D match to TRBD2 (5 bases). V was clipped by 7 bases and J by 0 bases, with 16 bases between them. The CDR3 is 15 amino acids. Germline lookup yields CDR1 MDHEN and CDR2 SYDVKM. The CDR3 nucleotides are TGTGCCAGCACCTACTTGACTCGGGGCTCCTACGAGCAGTACTTC. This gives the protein CASTYLTRGSYEQYF. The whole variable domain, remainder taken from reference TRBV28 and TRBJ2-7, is DVKVTQSSRYLVKRTGEKVFLECVQDMDHENMFWYRQDPGLGLRLIYFSYDVKMKEKGDIPEGYSVSREKKERFSLILESASTNQTSMYLCASTYLTRGSYEQYFGPGTRLTVT.

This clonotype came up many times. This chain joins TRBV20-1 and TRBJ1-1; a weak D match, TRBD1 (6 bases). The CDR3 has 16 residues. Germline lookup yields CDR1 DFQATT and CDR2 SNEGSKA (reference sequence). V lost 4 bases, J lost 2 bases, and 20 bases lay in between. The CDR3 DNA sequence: TGCAGTGCTACTTCGATCTCTCGGACAGTAAACACTGAAGCTTTCTTT. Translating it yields CSATSISRTVNTEAFF.

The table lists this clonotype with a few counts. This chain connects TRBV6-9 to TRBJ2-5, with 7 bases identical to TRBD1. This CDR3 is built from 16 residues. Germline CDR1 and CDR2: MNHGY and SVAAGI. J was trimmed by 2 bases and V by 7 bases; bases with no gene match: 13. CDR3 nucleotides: TGTGCCAGCACCCTCAAGGGCGGACAGGCGCAAGAGACCCAGTACTTC. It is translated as CASTLKGGQAQETQYF.

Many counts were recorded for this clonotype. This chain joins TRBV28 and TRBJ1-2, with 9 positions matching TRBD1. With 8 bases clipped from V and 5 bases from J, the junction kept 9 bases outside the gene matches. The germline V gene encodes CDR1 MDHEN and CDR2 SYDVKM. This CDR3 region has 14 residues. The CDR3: CASQANRGHYGYTF. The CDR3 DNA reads TGTGCCAGCCAGGCCAACAGGGGGCATTATGGCTACACCTTC.

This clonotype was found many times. In DNA form, the CDR3 reads TGCAGTGCAACACCAGGGAGTTTAACTGAAGCTTTCTTT. It translates to CSATPGSLTEAFF. V and J are TRBV20-1 and TRBJ1-1, with TRBD1 as a possible D gene (5 bases). The CDR3 covers 13 residues. CDR1 and CDR2 from the germline V gene are DFQATT and SNEGSKA (reference sequence). Trimming shortened V by 6 bases and J by 5 bases, and 16 bases separated the two germline ends.

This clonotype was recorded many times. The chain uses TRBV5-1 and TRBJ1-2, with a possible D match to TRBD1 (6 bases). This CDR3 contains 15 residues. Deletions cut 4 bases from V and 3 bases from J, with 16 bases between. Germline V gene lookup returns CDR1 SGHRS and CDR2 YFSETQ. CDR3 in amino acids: CASSPGTPGDYGYTF. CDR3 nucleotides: TGCGCCAGCAGCCCTGGGACACCCGGTGACTATGGCTACACCTTC.

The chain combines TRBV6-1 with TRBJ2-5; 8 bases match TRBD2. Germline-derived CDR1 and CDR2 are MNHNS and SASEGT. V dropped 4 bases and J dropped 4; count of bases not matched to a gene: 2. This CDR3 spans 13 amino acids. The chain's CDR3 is CASSGREGETQYF. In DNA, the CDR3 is TGTGCCAGCAGTGGCCGGGAGGGAGAGACCCAGTACTTC.

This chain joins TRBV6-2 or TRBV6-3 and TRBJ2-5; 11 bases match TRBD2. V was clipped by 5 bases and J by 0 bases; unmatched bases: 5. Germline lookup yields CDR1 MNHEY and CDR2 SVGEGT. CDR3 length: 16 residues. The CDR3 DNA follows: TGTGCCAGCAGTCGCCCGGGACTAGCGGACCAAGAGACCCAGTACTTC. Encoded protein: CASSRPGLADQETQYF.

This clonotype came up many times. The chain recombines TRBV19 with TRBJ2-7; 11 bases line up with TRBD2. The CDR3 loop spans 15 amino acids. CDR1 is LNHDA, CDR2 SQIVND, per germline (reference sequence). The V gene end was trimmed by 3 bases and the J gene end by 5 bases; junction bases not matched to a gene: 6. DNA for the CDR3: TGTGCCAGTAGTATGGGGCTAGCGGGAGGCAACGAGCAGTACTTC. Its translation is CASSMGLAGGNEQYF.

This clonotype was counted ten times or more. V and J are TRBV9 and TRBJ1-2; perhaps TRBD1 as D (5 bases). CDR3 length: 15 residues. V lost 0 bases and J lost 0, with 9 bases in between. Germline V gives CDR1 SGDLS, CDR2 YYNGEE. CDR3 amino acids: CASSVGGQTNYGYTF. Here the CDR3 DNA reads TGTGCCAGCAGCGTAGGAGGACAAACTAACTATGGCTACACCTTC. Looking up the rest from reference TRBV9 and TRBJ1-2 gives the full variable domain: DSGVTQTPKHLITATGQRVTLRCSPRSGDLSVYWYQQSLDQGLQFLIQYYNGEERAKGNILERFSAQQFPDLHSELNLSSLELGDSALYFCASSVGGQTNYGYTFGSGTRLTVV.

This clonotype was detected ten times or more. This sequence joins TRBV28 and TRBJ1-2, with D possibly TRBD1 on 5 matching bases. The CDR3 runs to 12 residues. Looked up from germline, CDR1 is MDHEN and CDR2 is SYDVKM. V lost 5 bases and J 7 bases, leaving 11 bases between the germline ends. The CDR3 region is CASSLRVFGYTF. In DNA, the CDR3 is TGTGCCAGCAGTCTCAGGGTTTTTGGCTACACCTTC.

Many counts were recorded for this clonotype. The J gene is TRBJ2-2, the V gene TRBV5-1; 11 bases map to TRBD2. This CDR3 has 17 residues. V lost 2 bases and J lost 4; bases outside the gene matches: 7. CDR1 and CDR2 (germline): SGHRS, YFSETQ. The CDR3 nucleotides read TGCGCCAGCAGCTTTTTAGCGGGAGGGCCGAGCACCGGGGAGCTGTTTTTT. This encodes CASSFLAGGPSTGELFF.

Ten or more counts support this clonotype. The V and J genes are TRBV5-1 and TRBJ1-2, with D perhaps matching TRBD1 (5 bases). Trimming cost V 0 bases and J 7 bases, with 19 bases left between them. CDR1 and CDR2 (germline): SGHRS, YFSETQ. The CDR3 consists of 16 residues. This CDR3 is CASSLVGEGPGLGYTF. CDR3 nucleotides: TGCGCCAGCAGCTTGGTTGGTGAGGGTCCAGGGCTTGGCTACACCTTC.

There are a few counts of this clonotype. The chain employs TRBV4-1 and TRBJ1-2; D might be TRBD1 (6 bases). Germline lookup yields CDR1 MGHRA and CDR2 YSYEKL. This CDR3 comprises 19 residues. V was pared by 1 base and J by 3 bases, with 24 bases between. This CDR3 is CASSQGSLARDINYYGYTF. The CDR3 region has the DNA TGCGCCAGCAGCCAAGGTTCCCTCGCCCGGGACATCAACTACTATGGCTACACCTTC.

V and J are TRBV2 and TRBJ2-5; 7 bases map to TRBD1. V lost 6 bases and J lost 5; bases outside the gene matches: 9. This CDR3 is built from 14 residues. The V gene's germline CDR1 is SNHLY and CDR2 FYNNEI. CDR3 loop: CASRLDRAIETQYF. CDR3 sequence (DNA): TGTGCCAGCAGGCTTGACAGGGCGATTGAGACCCAGTACTTC. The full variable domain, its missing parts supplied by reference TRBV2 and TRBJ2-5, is EPEVTQTPSHQVTQMGQEVILRCVPISNHLYFYWYRQILGQKVEFLVSFYNNEISEKSEIFDDQFSVERPDGSNFTLKIRSTKLEDSAMYFCASRLDRAIETQYFGPGTRLLVL.

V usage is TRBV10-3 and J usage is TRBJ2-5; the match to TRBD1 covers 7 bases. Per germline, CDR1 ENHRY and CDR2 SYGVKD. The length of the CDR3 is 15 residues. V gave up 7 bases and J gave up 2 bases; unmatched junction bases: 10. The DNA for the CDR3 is TGTGCCATCACCGAGGGACAGCTCCGTCAAGAGACCCAGTACTTC. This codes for CAITEGQLRQETQYF.

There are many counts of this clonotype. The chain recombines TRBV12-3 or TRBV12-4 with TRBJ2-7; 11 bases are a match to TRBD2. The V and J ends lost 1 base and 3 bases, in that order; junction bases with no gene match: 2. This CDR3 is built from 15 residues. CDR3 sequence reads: CASSLEGTSGYEQYF. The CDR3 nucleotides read TGTGCCAGCAGTTTAGAGGGGACTAGCGGCTACGAGCAGTACTTC.